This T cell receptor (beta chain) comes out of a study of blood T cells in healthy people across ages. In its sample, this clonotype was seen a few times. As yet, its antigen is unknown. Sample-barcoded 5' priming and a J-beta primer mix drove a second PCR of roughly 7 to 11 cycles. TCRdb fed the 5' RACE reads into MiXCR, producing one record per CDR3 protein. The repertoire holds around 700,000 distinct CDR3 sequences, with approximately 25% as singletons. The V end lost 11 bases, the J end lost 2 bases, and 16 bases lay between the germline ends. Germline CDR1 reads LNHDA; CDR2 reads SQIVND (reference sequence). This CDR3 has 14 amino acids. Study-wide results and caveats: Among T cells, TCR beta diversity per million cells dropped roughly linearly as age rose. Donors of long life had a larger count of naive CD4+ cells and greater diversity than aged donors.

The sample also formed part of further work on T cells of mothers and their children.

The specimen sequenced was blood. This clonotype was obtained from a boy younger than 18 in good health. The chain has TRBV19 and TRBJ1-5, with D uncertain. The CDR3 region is CAGNPWAGNQPQHF. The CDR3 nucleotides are TGTGCCGGTAACCCGTGGGCCGGCAATCAGCCCCAGCATTTT.